The following is a T cell receptor (beta chain) sequence with its context. No antigen is known for it. These data originate in a study of T cell responses to AZD1222 COVID-19 vaccine. Study-level information: Second-dose recipients at about 4 or about 12 weeks were treated as one pooled group.

Study conclusions and caveats: The breadth and depth of Spike-specific TCRs increased once two AZD1222 doses had been given. Clonal diversity was possibly underestimated, and the donors were mostly white British, with more females. As reported, nearly half of all spike-specific TCRs target variant regions that are unmutated.

Germline V CDR1 and CDR2: SGHTA, FQGTGA. V was trimmed by 1 base and J by 0 bases, leaving 10 bases between them. The CDR3 is 16 amino acids. Sequenced by immunoSEQ multiplex PCR; TCRdb stores in-frame clones only, minus some. The sample has about 150,000 clones, about 91% seen once. The source material was peripheral blood, sampled on day 0 of AZD1222 vaccination. This clonotype was obtained from an adult in good health. The J gene is TRBJ2-1, the V gene TRBV7-3; D uncertain. CDR3: CASSLSAGASYNEQFF. The CDR3 nucleotides are TGTGCCAGCAGCTTAAGCGCAGGAGCCTCCTACAATGAGCAGTTCTTC.